The clone carrying this TCR beta chain was detected a few times. Its cognate antigen is unknown. This sample is drawn from a study of response to subunit inactivated influenza vaccine. The CDR3 extends over 16 amino acids. Germline V CDR1 and CDR2: SGHTS, YDEGEE. The trim removed 1 base at V and 5 bases at J, leaving 12 bases unmatched. TCRdb fed the RT-PCR reads into MiXCR, producing one record per CDR3 protein. The repertoire holds hundreds of thousands of distinct CDR3 sequences, with less than 15% as singletons. Study-level points and caveats: Researchers suggested that each seasonal influenza vaccination recruits few new T cells.

The chain recombines TRBV5-8 with TRBJ2-7; 7 nucleotides line up with TRBD1. The material was PBMCs from blood, obtained less than 15 days before vaccination. The TCR comes from a man between 45 and 60 years old who received an inactivated influenza vaccine. CDR3 residues: CASSLNPTGYDHEQYF. The CDR3 nucleotides are TGTGCCAGCAGCTTGAATCCGACAGGGTATGACCACGAGCAGTACTTC.